One sample yielded the 2 T cell receptor beta chains listed below, sequenced in a study of shared clonotypes between healthy human individuals. The protocol was immunoSEQ multiplex PCR, while the TCRdb copy is restricted to in-frame clones and leaves out a portion. The sample lists about 990,000 clones; 75% to 80% were seen once. Sequencing used memory CD4+ T cells from PBMCs. As for subset: CD45RA-negative fraction. The receptors were sampled from a man between 18 and 35 years old in good health. Some clones in this sample may be carry-over from other donors' samples.

The V call is TRBV5-4, the J call TRBJ1-2; D uncertain. Germline V CDR1 and CDR2: SGHNT, YYREEE (reference sequence). The CDR3 consists of 13 residues. The ends were cut back, 0 bases at V and 4 bases at J, with 7 bases in the middle. In DNA form, the CDR3 reads TGTGCCAGCAGCTTGGACAGCACCTATGGCTACACCTTC. It is translated as CASSLDSTYGYTF.

As DNA, the CDR3 is TGTGCCAGCAGCTTAGTTGGCGGACCGGAGACCCAGTACTTC. This encodes CASSLVGGPETQYF. This chain connects TRBV7-3 to TRBJ2-5; D uncertain. The CDR3 sequence is 14 residues long. Germline V lookup: CDR1 SGHTA, CDR2 FQGTGA. V lost 2 bases and J lost 5, with 12 bases in between.